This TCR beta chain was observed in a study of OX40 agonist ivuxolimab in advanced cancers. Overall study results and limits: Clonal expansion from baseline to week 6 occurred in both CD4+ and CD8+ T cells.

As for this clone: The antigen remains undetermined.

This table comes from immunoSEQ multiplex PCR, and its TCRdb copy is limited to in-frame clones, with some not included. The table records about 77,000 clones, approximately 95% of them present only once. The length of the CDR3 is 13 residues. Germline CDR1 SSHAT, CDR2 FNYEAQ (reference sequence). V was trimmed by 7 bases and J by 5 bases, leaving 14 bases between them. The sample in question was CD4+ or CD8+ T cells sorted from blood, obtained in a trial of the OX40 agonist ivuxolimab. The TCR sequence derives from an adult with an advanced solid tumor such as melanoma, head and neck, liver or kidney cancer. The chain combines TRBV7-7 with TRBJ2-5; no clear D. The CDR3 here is CASTYSTRETQYF. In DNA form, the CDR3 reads TGTGCCAGCACCTACTCGACACGGGAGACCCAGTACTTC.